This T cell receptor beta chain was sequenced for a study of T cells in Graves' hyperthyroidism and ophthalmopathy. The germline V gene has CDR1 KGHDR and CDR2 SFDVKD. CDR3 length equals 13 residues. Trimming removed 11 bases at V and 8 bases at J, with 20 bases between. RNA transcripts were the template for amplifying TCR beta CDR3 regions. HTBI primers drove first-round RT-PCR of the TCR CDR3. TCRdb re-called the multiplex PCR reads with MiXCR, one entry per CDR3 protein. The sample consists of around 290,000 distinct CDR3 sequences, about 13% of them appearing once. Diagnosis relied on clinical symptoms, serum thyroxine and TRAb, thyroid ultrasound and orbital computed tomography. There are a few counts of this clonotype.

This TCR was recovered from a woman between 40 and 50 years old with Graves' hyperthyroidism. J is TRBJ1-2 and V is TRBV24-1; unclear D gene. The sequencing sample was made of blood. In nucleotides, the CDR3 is TGTGCCATCGAATCCGAGGGTTCTAAGGGCTACACCTTC. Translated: CAIESEGSKGYTF.